Detailed here is one TCR beta chain. What antigen it recognizes has not been identified. The sample holds no much larger clone one base away, and base qualities are not on file. This specimen comes from a study of cytomegalovirus exposure and HLA in healthy donors listed by TCRdb under 2017. Turning to the overall study: The 666 repertoires of the first cohort and the 120 validation repertoires were produced on the same platform, according to a later analysis. Along with the roughly 670-subject first cohort, a separate validation cohort of approximately 110 different subjects was used. The study was designed to test whether signatures of past pathogen exposure could be identified by cataloging public T cell receptors. High-throughput TCR immunosequencing, statistical association of individual TCRs with disease status, and machine learning were combined to predict cytomegalovirus infection status. Findings and caveats that apply to the study as a whole: The study gave a list of under 200 TCR beta chains associated with cytomegalovirus. The classifier was reported to diagnose cytomegalovirus status with high specificity and sensitivity in both the original cohort and the validation cohort. A later analysis found that TCRs clustered in the first cohort also tended to co-occur in the roughly 120 validation repertoires, with just under 95% of cluster scores above 0. A later analysis lacked HLA typing for the validation cohort, so it scored co-occurrence in that cohort across all 110 or so repertoires. Most TCR sequences were observed very rarely across donors, whereas some public TCRs were present in many individuals. The authors suggested that the approach could potentially be extended to other disease states and immunological phenotypes. Three of the identified cytomegalovirus-associated TCR beta chains were confirmed in vitro to be specific for cytomegalovirus antigens.

Library method: the immunoSEQ multiplex PCR assay. In the original analysis: To diagnose cytomegalovirus status from the catalog of TCR beta chain sequences, a statistical classification framework was built. As stored in TCRdb, this immuneACCESS dataset retains in-frame rearrangements with V and J assigned. A fraction of the clones does not appear; measured against another copy, unresolved V genes explain less than half of the discrepancy, and the remainder lacks a known reason. V, J and clone size are those of that table, while D and trimming were read from the DNA. The sample records fewer than 120,000 clones, roughly 90% of which are singletons. Of the sample, about 2% is held by the ten largest clones. Separate from the approximately 730-subject first cohort, the validation cohort of roughly 130 subjects was the group to which the donors belonged. Including cysteine and phenylalanine, the CDR3 has 13 amino acids. Of the read, only the CDR3 DNA is kept; its 39 bases are in frame from base 1. From the germline V gene, CDR1 is MGHDK and CDR2 is SYGVNS. V is cut back by 8 bases and J by 7 bases, with 8 bases in the junction unmatched.

Sequenced: PBMCs. The chain joins TRBV25-1 to TRBJ2-5; 9 of the junction bases match TRBD1. This TCR was recovered from a young woman in good health and CMV-seronegative. In nucleotide form, the sequence is TGTGCCAGCCTTAAGGGGACAGGGAGGACCCAGTACTTC. It translates as CASLKGTGRTQYF.